Described below is a single TCR beta chain sequence and its context. Its antigen is unidentified. The CDR3 spans 15 residues. The V gene end was trimmed by 7 bases and the J gene end by 5 bases; junction bases not matched to a gene: 12. Looked up from germline, CDR1 is MNHEY and CDR2 is SVGAGI. The data are from a study of T cell responses to AZD1222 COVID-19 vaccine. Points from the study as a whole: Only after the peak T cell response were repertoires sampled.

Here immunoSEQ multiplex PCR was the method, and the copy in TCRdb shows in-frame clones only, minus some. The profile shows almost 95,000 clones, roughly 85% of them singletons. This sample comprised peripheral blood, obtained 28 days after the second AZD1222 dose. The source of this sequence is an adult who received the AZD1222 COVID-19 vaccine. The rearrangement joins TRBV6-5 to TRBJ2-3; the match to TRBD2 covers 7 bases. Here the CDR3 DNA reads TGTGCCAGCACCCTCGGCGGGAGTATAGGAGATACGCAGTATTTT. Protein product: CASTLGGSIGDTQYF.